Listed below are T cell receptor beta chains from one sample, sequenced in a study of blood T cell repertoires in COVID-19. Method: immunoSEQ multiplex PCR; TCRdb's copy keeps in-frame clones and lacks some. The sample has about 380,000 clones; about 89% are singletons. Sequencing was done on a sample of PBMCs or T cells enriched from blood (not recorded which). These receptors all stem from a man aged 30 to 45 who had recovered from COVID-19. Both conserved end residues are part of each CDR3. Each record gives: CDR3 length, clone size, D gene, J gene, V gene, CDR3 DNA, CDR3 protein. A D gene is named only where the DNA matches it firmly. Size is omitted from some rows. Given values are once, few, many or a class for expanded clones.

>19|.|TRBD2|TRBJ2-1|TRBV20-1
TGCAGTGCTAGTGGCAGGGGGACCCTTGGACTAGCGGGGTACAATGAGCAGTTCTTC
CSASGRGTLGLAGYNEQFF
>13|.|.|TRBJ1-1|TRBV5-4
TGTGCCAGCAGGACTTGGGGCAACCGGGAAGCTTTCTTT
CASRTWGNREAFF
>12|.|TRBD1|TRBJ2-7|TRBV29-1
TGCAGCGTGAAGGACAGGGGCTACGAGCAGTACTTC
CSVKDRGYEQYF
>13|.|.|TRBJ1-1|TRBV3-1/TRBV3-2
TGTGCCAGCAGCCCCGGGGAACACCCTGAAGCTTTCTTT
CASSPGEHPEAFF
>16|.|TRBD1|TRBJ2-7|TRBV3-1/TRBV3-2
TGTGCCAGCAGCCAACCAAGACAGGGATTTATGTACGAGCAGTACTTC
CASSQPRQGFMYEQYF
>16|.|.|TRBJ2-3|TRBV9
TGTGCCAGCAGCGTATTGGGGGGGCCCAGCACAGATACGCAGTATTTT
CASSVLGGPSTDTQYF
>12|.|.|TRBJ1-2|TRBV2
TGTGCCAGCAGTGACAGGGGCTATGGCTACACCTTC
CASSDRGYGYTF
>14|.|.|TRBJ1-2|TRBV6-5
TGTGCCAGCAGTTCCGGGGACATACTGAATGGCTACACCTTC
CASSSGDILNGYTF
>17|.|TRBD1|TRBJ2-6|TRBV18
TGTGCCAGCTCACCCGGGGACAGAGCTTCCCCGTCCAACGTCCTGACTTTC
CASSPGDRASPSNVLTF
>15|.|TRBD1|TRBJ1-1|TRBV28
TGTGCCAGCAGTCGACCCGACAGGGGGGCCACTGAAGCTTTCTTT
CASSRPDRGATEAFF
>13|.|.|TRBJ1-1|TRBV25-1
TGTGCCAGCAGTGTTGGGGGGAGGACTGAAGCTTTCTTT
CASSVGGRTEAFF
>15|.|.|TRBJ1-3|TRBV30
TGTGCCTGGAGCTTCGGGAGTAATCGGGGGATCACCATATATTTT
CAWSFGSNRGITIYF
>15|.|TRBD2|TRBJ2-1|TRBV28
TGTGCCAGCAGCCTCCGAATTTTAGCGGGCAATGAGCAGTTCTTC
CASSLRILAGNEQFF
>14|.|TRBD2|TRBJ2-3|TRBV4-3
TGCGCCAGCAGCCCGGGCGGGGGATCGTATACGCAGTATTTT
CASSPGGGSYTQYF
>14|.|.|TRBJ2-4|TRBV5-6
TGTGCCAGCAGCTTGGCCCCAACAGGAATACCGGTGCACTTC
CASSLAPTGIPVHF
>14|few|.|TRBJ1-2|TRBV10-3
TGTGCCATCAGTGCCGTGGACCGGGGCTATGGCTACACCTTC
CAISAVDRGYGYTF
>15|once|.|TRBJ1-1|TRBV4-2
TGTGCCAGCAGCCTCGAAACAGGGTCAAACACTGAAGCTTTCTTT
CASSLETGSNTEAFF
>20|.|TRBD2|TRBJ2-1|TRBV9
TGTGCCAGCAGCGTAGAGGGGCTAGCGGGGGTGATTAGCTCCTACAATGAGCAGTTCTTC
CASSVEGLAGVISSYNEQFF
>15|.|.|TRBJ1-5|TRBV7-2
TGTGCCAGCAGCTTAGGGATTGGGGGGAGACAGCCCCAGCATTTT
CASSLGIGGRQPQHF
>14|.|.|TRBJ2-5|TRBV30
TGTGCCTGGAGTCACGGGGGGAGGGGGGAGACCCAGTACTTC
CAWSHGGRGETQYF
>12|once|.|TRBJ2-4|TRBV28
TGTGCCAGCAGTTCTCCCCAGGGATGGGAGTACTTC
CASSSPQGWEYF
>15|.|.|TRBJ1-2|TRBV7-9
TGTGCCAGCAGCCCGAGCCCTGAATCTCGCTATGGCTACACCTTC
CASSPSPESRYGYTF
>16|.|.|TRBJ1-2|TRBV20-1
TGCAGTGCTAGTATTCTGGGGGAGGTTCTCCGCTGGGGCTACACCTTC
CSASILGEVLRWGYTF
>13|.|.|TRBJ1-2|TRBV6-1
TGTGCCAGCTGTGACAGGCTTAACTATGGCTACACCTTC
CASCDRLNYGYTF
>14|.|TRBD1|TRBJ1-5|TRBV5-1
TGCGCCAGCAGCCGGACAGGGCCCAATCAGCCCCAGCATTTT
CASSRTGPNQPQHF
>14|.|TRBD1|TRBJ1-2|TRBV10-3
TGTGCCATCTCCCCGGGACAGGGGCGGGATGGCTACACCTTC
CAISPGQGRDGYTF
>15|.|.|TRBJ1-4|TRBV7-9
TGTGCCAGCAGTCGGGGGGCGCGGGATAATGAAAAACTGTTTTTT
CASSRGARDNEKLFF
>14|.|.|TRBJ2-1|TRBV27
TGTGCCAGCAGTTTGTCCCGGAGGGCGAACGAGCAGTTCTTC
CASSLSRRANEQFF
>13|.|.|TRBJ1-2|TRBV28
TGTGCCAGCAGTCTGGGGGCAGGGAACGGCTACACCTTC
CASSLGAGNGYTF
>13|.|.|TRBJ2-2|TRBV7-9
TGTGCCAGCAGCTTCCACGGCACCGGGGAGCTGTTTTTT
CASSFHGTGELFF
>16|once|.|TRBJ1-1|TRBV4-2
TGTGCCAGCAGCCAAGAAGGGACATTGGGGTACACTGAAGCTTTCTTT
CASSQEGTLGYTEAFF
>15|.|TRBD1|TRBJ1-1|TRBV5-4
TGTGCCAGCAGCCCAATACACAGGGGGGACACTGAAGCTTTCTTT
CASSPIHRGDTEAFF
>17|.|.|TRBJ1-6|TRBV15
TGTGCCACCAGCAGAGGGTCGGGGGGTATTGGGAATTCACCCCTCCACTTT
CATSRGSGGIGNSPLHF
>15|.|TRBD1|TRBJ2-7|TRBV20-1
TGCAGTGCTAGTATCCTGACAGGGGGATTGGGCGAGCAGTACTTC
CSASILTGGLGEQYF
>15|few|.|TRBJ1-2|TRBV10-3
TGTGCCATCAGTGATAACTACAGGGAGAAATATGGCTACACCTTC
CAISDNYREKYGYTF
>18|.|TRBD1|TRBJ1-5|TRBV2
TGTGCCAGCAGTCCTTACCACCGGGACAGGGGATCCAATCAGCCCCAGCATTTT
CASSPYHRDRGSNQPQHF
>14|.|.|TRBJ2-7|TRBV7-8
TGTGCCAGCAGCGGAACTGGAGTAGTCTACGAGCAGTACTTC
CASSGTGVVYEQYF
>15|.|.|TRBJ1-4|TRBV30
TGTGCCTGGAGTGTACAAGGAGGGTCAAATGAAAAACTGTTTTTT
CAWSVQGGSNEKLFF
>14|.|.|TRBJ1-4|TRBV13
TGTGCCAGCAGCGCAAGGGGCGCCTCGGGAAAACTGTTTTTT
CASSARGASGKLFF
>14|.|TRBD2|TRBJ2-2|TRBV27
TGTGCCAGCAGGGGGACTATGAACACCGGGGAGCTGTTTTTT
CASRGTMNTGELFF
>21|.|TRBD2|TRBJ2-1|TRBV7-9
TGTGCCAGCAGCACCCCTTTACCGGGACTAGCGGGGGGGAGCTCCTACAATGAGCAGTTCTTC
CASSTPLPGLAGGSSYNEQFF
>14|.|.|TRBJ1-6|TRBV6-5
TGTGCCAGCAGCCCCTCCACGGTCTATTCACCCCTCCACTTT
CASSPSTVYSPLHF
>19|.|.|TRBJ1-3|TRBV18
TGTGCCAGCTCACTAACACAAGGAGGCGCGACGCAGTCTGGAAACACCATATATTTT
CASSLTQGGATQSGNTIYF
>11|.|.|TRBJ2-1|TRBV2
TGTGCCGGCGGTCGGGAGAATGAGCAGTTCTTC
CAGGRENEQFF
>11|.|TRBD1|TRBJ1-1|TRBV29-1
TGCAGCGGTGAAGGGGACAGGGAAGCTTTCTTT
CSGEGDREAFF
>15|.|.|TRBJ1-1|TRBV9
TGTGCCAGCAGCAGTCGACAGTACGGGAACACTGAAGCTTTCTTT
CASSSRQYGNTEAFF
>15|.|.|TRBJ1-6|TRBV6-5
TGTGCCAGTCGAGGCGGCGGAGTATATAATTCACCCCTCCACTTT
CASRGGGVYNSPLHF
>14|.|.|TRBJ2-1|TRBV10-3
TGTGCCATCAGTGGACTAGGTTCCTACAATGAGCAGTTCTTC
CAISGLGSYNEQFF
>15|.|TRBD1|TRBJ2-7|TRBV14
TGTGCCAGCAGCCCCCGGACAGGGGGAACCTACGAGCAGTACTTC
CASSPRTGGTYEQYF
>13|.|TRBD1|TRBJ1-1|TRBV27
TGTGCCAGCAGTTCGGACAGGGTGGTTGAAGCTTTCTTT
CASSSDRVVEAFF
>15|few|TRBD1|TRBJ1-6|TRBV4-1
TGCGCCAGCAGCCTTTCGACAGGGATTAATTCACCCCTCCACTTT
CASSLSTGINSPLHF
>14|.|TRBD1|TRBJ1-1|TRBV19
TGTGCCGCCCTCCGCGGGACAGGGGACGCTGAAGCTTTCTTT
CAALRGTGDAEAFF
>14|.|.|TRBJ1-5|TRBV6-5
TGTGCCAGCAGGGCTAGGGAGAACAATCAGCCCCAGCATTTT
CASRARENNQPQHF
>13|once|TRBD1|TRBJ1-2|TRBV19
TGTGCCAGTACGGTGACAGGGTATGACGGCTACACCTTC
CASTVTGYDGYTF
>15|once|.|TRBJ1-4|TRBV5-1
TGCGCCAGCAGCCTAGGGAGTACAACTAATGAAAAACTGTTTTTT
CASSLGSTTNEKLFF
>17|.|.|TRBJ2-3|TRBV11-2
TGTGCCAGCAGCTTAGAAGGGCAGGGGTCGGGAACCAGTACGCAGTATTTT
CASSLEGQGSGTSTQYF
>15|few|TRBD1|TRBJ1-1|TRBV4-1
TGCGCCAGCAGCCACCCCGGGACAGGGAACACTGAAGCTTTCTTT
CASSHPGTGNTEAFF
>13|.|.|TRBJ1-5|TRBV9
TGTGCCAGCAGCGTGAGTAGCAATCAGCCCCAGCATTTT
CASSVSSNQPQHF
>14|.|.|TRBJ1-1|TRBV5-1
TGCGCCAGCAGCTCCCGGGGAGTGAACACTGAAGCTTTCTTT
CASSSRGVNTEAFF
>12|.|TRBD1|TRBJ1-1|TRBV14
TGTGCCAGCAGCCCGGGACAGGGCCGAGCTTTCTTT
CASSPGQGRAFF